This TCR beta chain is drawn from a study of response to subunit inactivated influenza vaccine. Study-level points and caveats: A suggestion made by the authors is that each seasonal influenza vaccination recruits few new T cells.

V was shortened by 4 bases and J by 1 base, with 14 bases between the two germline ends. Germline-derived CDR1 and CDR2 are SGHRS and YFSETQ. This CDR3 is built from 15 residues. MiXCR, run by TCRdb on the RT-PCR reads, gives a single entry per CDR3 protein. Here the sample spans about half a million distinct CDR3 sequences, approximately 7.1% being singletons. This clonotype was detected ten times or more. Its specificity is not known. The specimen was PBMCs from blood, collected about 24 months after vaccination. This sequence joins TRBV5-1 and TRBJ1-1; no definite D call. The receptor comes from a man between 50 and 69 years old who received an inactivated influenza vaccine. The DNA of the CDR3 is TGCGCCAGCAGCAGGGCCCTTACAGCGAACACTGAAGCTTTCTTT. Amino acids: CASSRALTANTEAFF.